This T cell receptor beta chain was observed in a study of blood T cell repertoires in COVID-19. Method: immunoSEQ multiplex PCR; TCRdb's copy keeps in-frame clones and lacks some. The sample consists of about 140,000 clones, about 80% of them appearing once. Germline CDR1 LNHDA, CDR2 SQIVND (reference sequence). Trimming took 7 bases from V and 5 from J, leaving 5 bases between them. The CDR3 spans 11 residues. This clone was counted only a few times. The rearrangement links TRBV19 to TRBJ1-4; no reliable D call. Sequencing used peripheral blood. This receptor was obtained from a human donor in a cohort sampled during active COVID-19. The CDR3 here is CASIMNEKLFF. CDR3 coding DNA: TGTGCCAGTATCATGAATGAAAAACTGTTTTTT.